The 25 T cell receptor beta chains below come from one sample, sequenced in a study of T cells after yellow fever vaccination (dated by TCRdb to the late 2010s). The method was 5' RACE. The sample was run on an Illumina NovaSeq 6000. Using fastp at Q25 and MiXCR, TCRdb reprocessed the public reads and kept productive beta chains. Each CDR3 protein gets just one entry, which takes the most common genes and DNA from the rows behind it. The sample table contains under 350,000 distinct CDR3 sequences; only one count was recorded for 4.1% of them. Roughly 25% of the sample rests with the top ten. In light of the paper, this sample's treatment or condition label describes: live attenuated yellow fever vaccine strain. The specimen comprised PBMCs, sampled 5 days after the yellow fever booster vaccination. The receptors stem from a man aged 18 to 30 who received the YFV17D yellow fever vaccine.

The rearrangement joins TRBV20-1 to TRBJ2-1, with D perhaps matching TRBD2 (7 bases). Germline CDR1 reads DFQATT; CDR2 reads SNEGSKA (reference sequence). The CDR3 contains 15 residues. The ends were cut back, 3 bases at V and 8 bases at J, with 20 bases in the middle. The CDR3 loop reads CSASPRRGGLDEQFF. The CDR3 DNA reads as TGCAGTGCTAGCCCCAGGAGGGGGGGCCTTGATGAGCAGTTCTTC.

This clonotype was seen a handful of times. The chain employs TRBV6-1 and TRBJ1-4; the D gene is possibly TRBD1 (6 bases). The CDR3 has 14 residues. Germline V CDR1 and CDR2: MNHNS, SASEGT. V was cut by 4 bases and J by 6 bases, with 12 bases left in between. The DNA for the CDR3 is TGTGCCAGCAGTGTCAGGGGAGGGGATGAAAAACTGTTTTTT. This translates into CASSVRGGDEKLFF.

This clonotype occurred many times. This chain uses TRBV5-1 with TRBJ2-5; 10 nucleotides align to TRBD2. The V gene's germline CDR1 is SGHRS and CDR2 YFSETQ. The CDR3 has 15 residues. Germline trimming cut 3 bases from V and 2 bases from J; bases unmatched to any gene: 4. CDR3 protein: CASSWNSGGQETQYF. The CDR3 DNA reads as TGCGCCAGCAGCTGGAATAGCGGGGGGCAAGAGACCCAGTACTTC.

There are many counts of this clonotype. The J gene is TRBJ2-1, the V gene TRBV29-1; D might be TRBD1 (5 bases). V shed 3 bases and J shed 7 bases, with 16 bases lying between them. Germline values: CDR1 SQVTM, CDR2 ANQGSEA. This CDR3 comprises 14 residues. DNA for the CDR3: TGCAGCGTTGATTGGCAGGGTGGTAGAAATGAGCAGTTCTTC. It translates to CSVDWQGGRNEQFF.

This clonotype was observed a handful of times. The rearrangement joins TRBV4-3 to TRBJ2-3, with D possibly being TRBD1 or TRBD2 (5 bases each). V shed 0 bases and J shed 5 bases, with 9 bases lying between them. The CDR3 is 14 residues long. Germline loops: CDR1 LGHNA, CDR2 YSLEER. The CDR3 nucleotides are TGCGCCAGCAGCCAAGATAGGGACGGAGATACGCAGTATTTT. Translation: CASSQDRDGDTQYF.

This clonotype was found many times. The V gene is TRBV7-9, the J gene TRBJ2-1; D gene uncertain. This CDR3 is 11 amino acids long. V shed 2 bases and J shed 7 bases, with 3 bases lying between them. CDR1 is SEHNR and CDR2 is FQNEAQ in the germline V gene (reference sequence). The CDR3 region has the DNA TGTGCCAGCAGCTTAAGGAATGAGCAGTTCTTC. It yields the protein CASSLRNEQFF.

This chain uses TRBV6-5 with TRBJ2-7, with a possible D match to TRBD2 (5 bases). The CDR3 is made up of 15 amino acids. The germline gives CDR1 MNHEY, CDR2 SVGAGI. V lost 6 bases, J lost 2 bases, and 17 bases lay in between. The CDR3 protein is CASSPGSFGTYEQYF. The CDR3 bases are TGTGCCAGCAGCCCGGGAAGCTTCGGAACCTACGAGCAGTACTTC.

The table lists this clonotype with a few counts. The V gene is TRBV28, the J gene TRBJ1-2; 9 bases line up with TRBD1. V lost 7 bases, J lost 7 bases, and 13 bases stayed unmatched. Germline V gene data show CDR1 as MDHEN and CDR2 as SYDVKM. The CDR3 covers 15 residues. The CDR3 coding sequence is TGTGCCAGCACCTCCCCCGGGACAGGGTCGTTTGGCTACACCTTC. Its translation is CASTSPGTGSFGYTF.

This clonotype was detected only a few times. This chain connects TRBV12-3 or TRBV12-4 to TRBJ2-3; D uncertain. Trimming left V 3 bases short and J 6 bases short, with 7 bases between. The CDR3 length is 12 residues. CDR3 coding DNA: TGTGCCAGCAGTTTCATGGTCGATACGCAGTATTTT. Translated: CASSFMVDTQYF.

The CDR3 bases are TGTGCCAGCAGCGGCGGTGGCAGGGGGGCCGAGCAGTACTTC. It codes for CASSGGGRGAEQYF. The V call is TRBV9, the J call TRBJ2-7, with D perhaps matching TRBD1 (7 bases). CDR3 length: 14 residues. Trimming removed 3 bases from V and 6 bases from J, with 16 bases in between. CDR1 is SGDLS, CDR2 YYNGEE, per germline.

Points on this clonotype: One end of the junction does not line up with germline, which may come from a read error. The chain is built from TRBV5-1 and TRBJ2-7; D not certain. The CDR3 runs 12 residues. In germline, CDR1 is SGHRS, CDR2 YFSETQ. The CDR3 here is CASSLSSNEQYF. CDR3 DNA sequence: TGCGCCAGCAGCTTAAGCTCCAACGAGCAGTACTTC. The full variable domain, its missing parts supplied by reference TRBV5-1 and TRBJ2-7, is KAGVTQTPRYLIKTRGQQVTLSCSPISGHRSVSWYQQTPGQGLQFLFEYFSETQRNKGNFPGRFSGRQFSNSRSEMNVSTLELGDSALYLCASSLSSNEQYFGPGTRLTVT.

The sample holds many counts of this clonotype. The chain has TRBV5-1 and TRBJ2-2, with TRBD1 identical over 9 bases. CDR1 is SGHRS and CDR2 is YFSETQ in the germline V gene. With V trimmed by 4 bases and J by 6 bases, 4 bases remained unmatched. The CDR3 runs to 14 residues. CDR3: CASSQQGAPGELFF. The CDR3 coding sequence is TGCGCCAGCAGCCAACAGGGGGCTCCCGGGGAGCTGTTTTTT. Full variable domain (missing parts from reference TRBV5-1 and TRBJ2-2): KAGVTQTPRYLIKTRGQQVTLSCSPISGHRSVSWYQQTPGQGLQFLFEYFSETQRNKGNFPGRFSGRQFSNSRSEMNVSTLELGDSALYLCASSQQGAPGELFFGEGSRLTVL.

This clonotype was seen only a few times. V gene TRBV20-1 combines with J gene TRBJ1-5; a weak D match, TRBD1 (6 bases). V was pared by 3 bases and J by 7 bases, with 10 bases between. Germline V gene data show CDR1 as DFQATT and CDR2 as SNEGSKA (reference sequence). The CDR3 runs 12 residues. The CDR3 reads CSASKGEQPQHF. CDR3 sequence (DNA): TGCAGTGCTAGTAAGGGGGAACAGCCCCAGCATTTT.

This clonotype was observed at least ten times. The gene calls are TRBV15 and TRBJ1-2; no reliable D call. This CDR3 is built from 12 residues. Germline CDR1 LNHNV, CDR2 YYDKDF (reference sequence). Trimming shortened V by 2 bases and J by 10 bases, and 11 bases separated the two germline ends. The CDR3 coding sequence is TGTGCCACCAGCAGAACCAGGAGGGACTACACCTTC. Its protein product is CATSRTRRDYTF.

This clonotype was found many times. For the CDR3, the DNA is TGTGCCAGCAGCTATGACAGGGTGGGTGAAGCTTTCTTT. Its translation: CASSYDRVGEAFF. This chain joins TRBV5-6 and TRBJ1-1, with 7 nucleotides matching TRBD1. J lost 7 bases, V lost 3 bases, and 6 bases had no gene match. In germline, CDR1 is SGHDT, CDR2 YYEEEE. This CDR3 spans 13 amino acids.

This clonotype has only a few counts. The chain joins TRBV18 to TRBJ2-6; D unclear. Germline V gives CDR1 KGHSH, CDR2 LQKENI. There are 19 residues in the CDR3. V gave up 3 bases and J gave up 0 bases, with 18 bases separating them. The CDR3 protein is CASSPLATSTSSGANVLTF. In DNA, the CDR3 is TGTGCCAGCTCACCTTTGGCCACTTCTACGAGCTCTGGGGCCAACGTCCTGACTTTC.

In this sample, this clonotype turned up many times. The rearrangement joins TRBV7-8 to TRBJ2-5; D tentatively reads TRBD1 or TRBD2 (6 bases each). CDR3 size: 14 residues. V was pared by 6 bases and J by 5 bases, with 16 bases between. Germline V gene sequence: CDR1 SGHVS, CDR2 FQNEAQ. CDR3 region: CASRPGAVVETQYF. Here the CDR3 DNA reads TGTGCCAGCAGGCCGGGGGCGGTGGTGGAGACCCAGTACTTC.

The V and J genes are TRBV28 and TRBJ2-3; a weak D match, TRBD2 (5 bases). CDR1 and CDR2 from the germline V gene are MDHEN and SYDVKM. This CDR3 has 16 amino acids. V was clipped by 6 bases and J by 6 bases, with 22 bases between them. The DNA of the CDR3 is TGTGCCAGCAGCCGACTACAGTGGGGAACTGGGGATACGCAGTATTTT. Residues: CASSRLQWGTGDTQYF.

The chain employs TRBV7-2 and TRBJ2-4; 8 nucleotides agree with TRBD2. With 4 bases clipped from V and 16 bases from J, the junction kept 15 bases outside the gene matches. The CDR3 contains 14 residues. Germline loops: CDR1 SGHTA, CDR2 FQGNSA. The CDR3 nucleotides are TGTGCCAGCAGCTCCGGCGGGGGGCCGCAATCTATTTACTTC. This encodes CASSSGGGPQSIYF.

This clonotype was counted a few times. The rearrangement uses TRBV5-1 and TRBJ1-5, with 9 bases that match TRBD1. Trimming at V came to 0 bases and at J to 6 bases, leaving 7 bases not matched to a gene. Looked up from germline, CDR1 is SGHRS and CDR2 is YFSETQ. The CDR3 spans 16 residues. CDR3 in amino acids: CASSLESGQGSQPQHF. The CDR3 bases are TGCGCCAGCAGCTTGGAGTCCGGACAGGGGAGTCAGCCCCAGCATTTT.

This clonotype was observed many times. The chain has TRBV12-3 or TRBV12-4 and TRBJ2-1; a weak D match, TRBD1 (6 bases). Between the trimmed V and J ends, which lost 6 bases and 4 bases, there was a span of 16 bases. The CDR3 totals 15 residues. DNA of the CDR3: TGTGCCAGCAGCACGAGGTCCAGGGGTTACAATGAGCAGTTCTTC. Its protein is CASSTRSRGYNEQFF.

The chain has TRBV5-6 and TRBJ1-5; D is ambiguous. The V end lost 3 bases, the J end lost 7 bases, and 14 bases lay between the germline ends. This CDR3 region has 14 residues. Germline V gene sequence: CDR1 SGHDT, CDR2 YYEEEE. CDR3 sequence reads: CASSSSPTEQPQHF. Here the CDR3 DNA reads TGTGCCAGCAGCTCTAGTCCGACCGAGCAGCCCCAGCATTTT.

This clonotype has more than one count but fewer than ten. The chain has TRBV2 and TRBJ1-6, with D uncertain. The CDR3 sequence is 13 residues long. Between the trimmed V and J ends, which lost 6 bases and 8 bases, there was a span of 11 bases. Germline lookup yields CDR1 SNHLY and CDR2 FYNNEI. The CDR3 loop reads CASRAGPDSPLHF. In nucleotides, the CDR3 is TGTGCCAGCAGGGCAGGCCCCGATTCACCCCTCCACTTT. Together with reference TRBV2 and TRBJ1-6, the CDR3 gives the full variable domain: EPEVTQTPSHQVTQMGQEVILRCVPISNHLYFYWYRQILGQKVEFLVSFYNNEISEKSEIFDDQFSVERPDGSNFTLKIRSTKLEDSAMYFCASRAGPDSPLHFGNGTRLTVT.

This clonotype was detected ten times or more. The V and J genes are TRBV7-3 and TRBJ2-1; the D gene could be TRBD1 or TRBD2 (6 bases each). CDR3 length equals 13 residues. The ends were cut back, 5 bases at V and 5 bases at J, with 10 bases in the middle. The germline gives CDR1 SGHTA, CDR2 FQGTGA. For the CDR3, the DNA is TGTGCCAGCAGCCCGGGGGCAAACAATGAGCAGTTCTTC. It codes for CASSPGANNEQFF.

This clonotype was seen more than once but under ten times. This chain links TRBV5-3 with TRBJ2-7; the D is unclear. TRBV5-3 is sorted into the ORF group, with uncertain function. CDR3 length: 22 residues. V lost 6 bases to trimming and J lost 3 bases, with 40 bases between them. The CDR3 loop is CARNPPTPIPKLISCAHYEQYF. CDR3 sequence (DNA): TGTGCCAGAAACCCCCCCACTCCAATCCCGAAGCTTATTAGTTGTGCACACTACGAGCAGTACTTC.